The following is a T cell receptor beta chain sequence with its context. No antigen is known for it. Sequencing used immunoSEQ multiplex PCR; TCRdb keeps in-frame clones, though not all of them. The sample carries about 70,000 clones, 84% recorded once. The sample is drawn from a study of T cells in localized non-small cell lung cancer. This CDR3 spans 16 amino acids. Germline-derived CDR1 and CDR2 are SGHNT and YENEEA. Trimming took 9 bases from V and 6 from J; bases not matched to a gene: 15. Study-level points and caveats: Adjacent lung was found to contain a median roughly 58 of the top 100 tumor clones. Uninvolved adjacent lung showed higher T cell clonality than tumor. Among blood samples, higher T cell density accompanied longer overall survival. Since sequencing was restricted to only one region of the tumor, intratumor heterogeneity remains a possibility.

The origin of this receptor is a female donor over 55 with stage I lung adenocarcinoma. The sample in question was peripheral blood, obtained before any cancer treatment. The chain recombines TRBV11-3 with TRBJ2-2; the match to TRBD2 covers 8 bases. In nucleotides, the CDR3 is TGTGCCAGGTGGGGAGGGGCGGGAGGAGTTCCCGGGGAGCTGTTTTTT. Translated: CARWGGAGGVPGELFF.